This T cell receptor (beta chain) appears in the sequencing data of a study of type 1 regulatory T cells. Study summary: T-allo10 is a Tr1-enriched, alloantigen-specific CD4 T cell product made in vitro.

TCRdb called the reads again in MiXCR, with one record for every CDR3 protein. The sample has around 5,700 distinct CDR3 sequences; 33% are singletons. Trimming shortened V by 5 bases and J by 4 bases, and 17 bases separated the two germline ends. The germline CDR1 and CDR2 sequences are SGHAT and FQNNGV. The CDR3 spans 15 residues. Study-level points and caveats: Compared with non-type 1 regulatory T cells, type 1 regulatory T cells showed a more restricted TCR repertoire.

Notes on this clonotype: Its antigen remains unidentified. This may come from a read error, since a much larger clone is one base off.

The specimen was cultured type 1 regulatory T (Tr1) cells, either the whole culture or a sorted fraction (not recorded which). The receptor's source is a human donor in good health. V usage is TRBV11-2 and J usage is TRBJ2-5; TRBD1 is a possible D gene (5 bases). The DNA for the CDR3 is TGTGCCAGCAGCATGGGGAAAGGGGTAGGAGAGACCCAGTACTTC. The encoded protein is CASSMGKGVGETQYF.